A single sample gave rise to the 10 T cell receptor beta chains below, sequenced in a study of cytomegalovirus exposure and HLA in healthy donors. Primers for the PCR totalled 60 Vbeta and 13 Jbeta. Data came from immunoSEQ multiplex PCR; TCRdb stores just in-frame clones and leaves some out. Of over 200,000 clones listed, 77% are singletons. The sample consisted of PBMCs. The receptors come from a woman aged 60 to 75 in good health and CMV-seropositive.

The chain links TRBV13 to TRBJ1-2, with 9 bases matching TRBD1. J lost 6 bases, V lost 4 bases, and 12 bases had no gene match. The CDR3 has 16 amino acids. The germline gives CDR1 PRHDT, CDR2 FYEKMQ (reference sequence). Here the CDR3 reads CASSSLDRGITDGYTF. CDR3 DNA sequence: TGTGCCAGCAGCTCCTTGGACAGGGGTATCACGGATGGCTACACCTTC.

The chain recombines TRBV7-9 with TRBJ1-2; possible D gene TRBD1, 6 bases. This CDR3 has 13 residues. Between the trimmed V and J ends, which lost 5 bases and 4 bases, there was a span of 11 bases. The germline V gene encodes CDR1 SEHNR and CDR2 FQNEAQ (reference sequence). The CDR3 coding sequence is TGTGCCAGCAGCCACCCACAGGGCTATGGCTACACCTTC. Translation gives CASSHPQGYGYTF.

The V and J genes are TRBV7-9 and TRBJ1-2; 9 bases align to TRBD1. The CDR3 covers 14 residues. With 5 bases clipped from V and 2 bases from J, the junction kept 3 bases outside the gene matches. The germline V gene has CDR1 SEHNR and CDR2 FQNEAQ (reference sequence). The CDR3 is CASSRGTGNYGYTF. The CDR3 coding sequence is TGTGCCAGCAGCCGCGGGACAGGGAACTATGGCTACACCTTC.

The genes are TRBV7-2 and TRBJ2-2, with 10 nucleotides matching TRBD2. Germline lookup yields CDR1 SGHTA and CDR2 FQGNSA. V dropped 0 bases and J dropped 5; count of bases not matched to a gene: 9. This CDR3 spans 18 amino acids. CDR3 coding DNA: TGTGCCAGCAGCTTAGCTGCTAGCGGGGGAGGAGGGACCGGGGAGCTGTTTTTT. Its translation: CASSLAASGGGGTGELFF.

This rearrangement joins TRBV12-5 to TRBJ1-6; D uncertain. Between the trimmed V and J ends, which lost 2 bases and 7 bases, there was a span of 9 bases. CDR3 size: 14 residues. The germline V gene has CDR1 LGHNT and CDR2 FRNRAP. CDR3 nucleotides: TGTGCTAGTGGTTTGAGACTTGAGAATTCACCCCTCCACTTT. It translates to CASGLRLENSPLHF.

The chain is built from TRBV5-4 and TRBJ2-5, with D tentatively TRBD1 (5 bases). The V end lost 4 bases, the J end lost 2 bases, and 9 bases lay between the germline ends. The germline gives CDR1 SGHNT, CDR2 YYREEE (reference sequence). There are 13 residues in the CDR3. This chain's CDR3 is CASSETVQETQYF. Written as DNA, the CDR3 is TGTGCCAGCAGCGAGACAGTTCAAGAGACCCAGTACTTC. Based on the CDR3 plus reference TRBV5-4 and TRBJ2-5, the full variable domain is ETGVTQSPTHLIKTRGQQVTLRCSSQSGHNTVSWYQQALGQGPQFIFQYYREEENGRGNFPPRFSGLQFPNYSSELNVNALELDDSALYLCASSETVQETQYFGPGTRLLVL.

The rearrangement uses TRBV28 and TRBJ1-2; D uncertain. The V end lost 5 bases, the J end lost 3 bases, and 13 bases lay between the germline ends. CDR1 and CDR2 (germline): MDHEN, SYDVKM. This CDR3 contains 14 residues. The CDR3: CASSAPPRDYGYTF. In nucleotides, the CDR3 is TGTGCCAGCAGTGCGCCCCCACGGGACTATGGCTACACCTTC.

J is TRBJ2-2 and V is TRBV5-1; D gene unclear. The germline V and J ends were trimmed by 4 bases and 6 bases, with 10 bases remaining between them. Germline V gene data show CDR1 as SGHRS and CDR2 as YFSETQ. The CDR3 sequence is 13 residues long. CDR3 DNA: TGCGCCAGCAGCCTGGACGAGCCCGGGGAGCTGTTTTTT. Amino acid sequence: CASSLDEPGELFF.

The count of this clone is one. The chain combines TRBV4-1 with TRBJ2-2; D unresolved. Trimming shortened V by 1 base and J by 4 bases, and 7 bases separated the two germline ends. CDR3 size: 14 residues. Germline CDR1 is MGHRA and CDR2 is YSYEKL. The CDR3 spells CASSQAPVTGELFF. CDR3 in DNA: TGCGCCAGCAGCCAAGCCCCAGTCACCGGGGAGCTGTTTTTT.

The rearrangement uses TRBV5-4 and TRBJ1-2, with D perhaps matching TRBD1 (6 bases). This CDR3 comprises 15 residues. In germline, CDR1 is SGHNT, CDR2 YYREEE (reference sequence). V lost 4 bases, J lost 1 base, and 14 bases lay in between. CDR3: CASSHAGTNNYGYTF. The CDR3 DNA is TGTGCCAGCAGCCATGCCGGGACAAATAACTATGGCTACACCTTC.